These 25 T cell receptor beta chains originate from one sample sequenced in a study of blood T cell repertoires in COVID-19. Produced via immunoSEQ multiplex PCR; TCRdb's table is partial and in-frame only. The sample lists 90,000 to 100,000 clones; over 70% were seen once. The specimen sequenced was peripheral blood. The receptors were gathered from a man aged 60 to 69 with acute or convalescent COVID-19.

This clone was counted only a few times. J is TRBJ1-6 and V is TRBV7-2; D remains ambiguous. Germline V lookup: CDR1 SGHTA, CDR2 FQGNSA. The length of the CDR3 is 11 residues. V shed 5 bases and J shed 6 bases, with 2 bases lying between them. In DNA, the CDR3 is TGTGCCAGCAGCCTTAATTCACCCCTCCACTTT. This codes for CASSLNSPLHF. Filled out from reference TRBV7-2 and TRBJ1-6, the complete variable domain reads GAGVSQSPSNKVTEKGKDVELRCDPISGHTALYWYRQSLGQGLEFLIYFQGNSAPDKSGLPSDRFSAERTGGSVSTLTIQRTQQEDSAVYLCASSLNSPLHFGNGTRLTVT.

The V call is TRBV24-1, the J call TRBJ1-5; TRBD1 might be the D (6 bases). The germline V and J ends were trimmed by 3 bases and 4 bases, with 18 bases remaining between them. The CDR3 length is 17 residues. Per the germline V gene, CDR1 is KGHDR and CDR2 is SFDVKD. Here the CDR3 DNA reads TGTGCCACCAGTGATGATAAAAGACAGGAACCAAATCAGCCCCAGCATTTT. This codes for CATSDDKRQEPNQPQHF.

The V gene is TRBV12-3 or TRBV12-4, the J gene TRBJ1-2; no definite D call. Trimming left V 7 bases short and J 5 bases short, with 8 bases between. This CDR3 spans 11 amino acids. CDR3 DNA: TGTGCCAGCACCCCCGGGTATGGCTACACCTTC. As protein: CASTPGYGYTF.

The CDR3 protein is CASSQEGGYSNQPQHF. CDR3 DNA sequence: TGCGCCAGCAGCCAAGAGGGGGGATATAGCAATCAGCCCCAGCATTTT. The gene calls are TRBV4-1 and TRBJ1-5, with a possible D match to TRBD1 (5 bases). Deletions cut 0 bases from V and 0 bases from J, with 9 bases between. The CDR3 extends over 16 amino acids. Germline lookup yields CDR1 MGHRA and CDR2 YSYEKL.

V gene TRBV19 combines with J gene TRBJ2-2; possibly TRBD1 for D (5 bases). Germline V gives CDR1 LNHDA, CDR2 SQIVND (reference sequence). Trimming shortened V by 6 bases and J by 1 base, and 9 bases separated the two germline ends. This CDR3 region has 14 residues. CDR3 amino acids: CASRSGMNTGELFF. The CDR3 DNA follows: TGTGCCAGTAGGTCAGGGATGAACACCGGGGAGCTGTTTTTT. Full variable domain (rest looked up from reference TRBV19 and TRBJ2-2): DGGITQSPKYLFRKEGQNVTLSCEQNLNHDAMYWYRQDPGQGLRLIYYSQIVNDFQKGDIAEGYSVSREKKESFPLTVTSAQKNPTAFYLCASRSGMNTGELFFGEGSRLTVL.

This rearrangement joins TRBV2 to TRBJ2-7; D call uncertain. The CDR3 extends over 13 amino acids. Germline CDR1 and CDR2: SNHLY and FYNNEI. CDR3 amino acids: CASSEDIMREQYV. Written as DNA, the CDR3 is TGTGCCAGCAGCGAAGATATTATGAGGGAGCAGTACGTC.

The J gene is TRBJ2-3, the V gene TRBV19; TRBD2 matches 14 bases. The CDR3 has 16 amino acids. From germline, CDR1 is LNHDA and CDR2 SQIVND (reference sequence). Unmatched junction bases numbered 7, after V lost 7 bases and J lost 4 bases. This CDR3 is CASTSGLAGGPDTQYF. In nucleotides, the CDR3 is TGTGCCAGTACCTCTGGACTAGCGGGGGGCCCAGATACGCAGTATTTT.

V and J are TRBV10-2 and TRBJ2-4; D perhaps matches TRBD2 (7 bases). Germline CDR1 reads WSHSY; CDR2 reads SAAADI. Deletions cut 11 bases from V and 0 bases from J, with 17 bases between. The CDR3 length is 15 residues. The CDR3 protein is CAGSGGLLAKNIQYF. CDR3 bases: TGCGCCGGATCCGGGGGGCTACTAGCCAAAAACATTCAGTACTTC.

V is TRBV14 and J is TRBJ1-3; D remains unclear. V gave up 3 bases and J gave up 0 bases, with 12 bases separating them. The length of the CDR3 is 16 residues. Per germline, CDR1 SGHDN and CDR2 FVKESK. The CDR3 nucleotides read TGTGCCAGCAGCCATAGGCTACGGAGCTCTGGAAACACCATATATTTT. Translated, it gives CASSHRLRSSGNTIYF.

The chain carries TRBV29-1 and TRBJ2-7, with 7 bases lining up with TRBD1. Germline V gives CDR1 SQVTM, CDR2 ANQGSEA. The junction had 10 bases not matched to a gene; V was cut back by 3 bases and J by 5 bases. The length of the CDR3 is 14 residues. In nucleotides, the CDR3 is TGCAGCGTTGAGGTGACAGGGTTTATCCACGAGCAGTACTTC. Translated: CSVEVTGFIHEQYF.

The gene calls are TRBV18 and TRBJ2-2; 8 bases align to TRBD2. The CDR3 length is 16 residues. Trimming took 3 bases from V and 6 from J; bases not matched to a gene: 9. Germline lookup yields CDR1 KGHSH and CDR2 LQKENI. CDR3 sequence: CASSPRGGPQAGELFF. The CDR3 DNA follows: TGTGCCAGCTCACCCCGGGGGGGCCCGCAGGCCGGGGAGCTGTTTTTT.

CDR3: CASSLAPLAGGPVTDTQYF. Written as DNA, the CDR3 is TGTGCCAGCAGCTTAGCACCCCTAGCGGGAGGGCCGGTCACAGATACGCAGTATTTT. The J gene is TRBJ2-3, the V gene TRBV7-9, with 12 bases that match TRBD2. Germline V gives CDR1 SEHNR, CDR2 FQNEAQ (reference sequence). The CDR3 totals 19 residues. J was trimmed by 2 bases and V by 0 bases; bases with no gene match: 9.

V gene TRBV11-3 combines with J gene TRBJ2-7; D is ambiguous. CDR3 length: 13 amino acids. Germline V gene lookup returns CDR1 SGHNT and CDR2 YENEEA. Between the trimmed V and J ends, which lost 2 bases and 7 bases, there was a span of 12 bases. In DNA, the CDR3 is TGTGCCAGCAGCTTAATCACCGGTGGTGAGCAGTACTTC. Protein product: CASSLITGGEQYF.

V is TRBV19 and J is TRBJ1-2; 7 bases line up with TRBD1. The CDR3 extends over 13 amino acids. Germline CDR1 LNHDA, CDR2 SQIVND (reference sequence). Trimming cost V 3 bases and J 5 bases; bases outside gene matches: 3. CDR3 in DNA: TGTGCCAGTAGTATCGGGACAGAGTATGGCTACACCTTC. Its translation is CASSIGTEYGYTF.

The chain combines TRBV18 with TRBJ1-2, with D tentatively TRBD1 (5 bases). Trimming pared 0 bases from V and 4 bases from J, leaving 9 bases between. Germline V gives CDR1 KGHSH, CDR2 LQKENI. This CDR3 contains 14 residues. The CDR3 bases are TGTGCCAGCTCACCACCTGGCGACAGCTATGGCTACACCTTC. It codes for CASSPPGDSYGYTF.

This clone has a single count. The chain has TRBV20-1 and TRBJ2-3; weak D call: TRBD2 (5 bases). Per germline, CDR1 DFQATT and CDR2 SNEGSKA (reference sequence). The CDR3 runs to 13 residues. V gave up 3 bases and J gave up 6 bases, with 13 bases separating them. The CDR3 is CSASRGEVDTQYF. CDR3 nucleotides: TGCAGTGCTAGTCGGGGAGAGGTTGATACGCAGTATTTT.

The chain has TRBV11-3 and TRBJ1-1; 10 nucleotides agree with TRBD1. This CDR3 region has 12 residues. CDR1 and CDR2 from the germline V gene are SGHNT and YENEEA. J was trimmed by 7 bases and V by 5 bases; bases with no gene match: 1. The CDR3, as DNA: TGTGCCAGCAGCCGGGACAGGGGTGAAGCTTTCTTT. This codes for CASSRDRGEAFF.

This rearrangement joins TRBV5-4 to TRBJ1-6; 7 bases are a match to TRBD1. Per germline, CDR1 SGHNT and CDR2 YYREEE (reference sequence). CDR3 size: 15 residues. Unmatched junction bases numbered 10, after V lost 3 bases and J lost 10 bases. The CDR3 DNA sequence: TGTGCCAGCAGCTCCCGACAGGGCAGAGGGTCACCCCTCCACTTT. It yields the protein CASSSRQGRGSPLHF.

This sequence joins TRBV9 and TRBJ1-1, with 9 bases that match TRBD1. The trim removed 2 bases at V and 5 bases at J, leaving 4 bases unmatched. The CDR3 covers 14 residues. Germline V gives CDR1 SGDLS, CDR2 YYNGEE. The CDR3 region has the DNA TGTGCCAGCAGCGTCGGACAGGGGTCAACTGAAGCTTTCTTT. It translates to CASSVGQGSTEAFF.

V usage is TRBV5-1 and J usage is TRBJ1-1; possible D gene TRBD1, 5 bases. Germline CDR1 SGHRS, CDR2 YFSETQ. The CDR3 length is 14 residues. V shed 0 bases and J shed 8 bases, with 14 bases lying between them. Here the CDR3 reads CASSLAGLSPEAFF. Written as DNA, the CDR3 is TGCGCCAGCAGCTTGGCGGGACTTTCCCCCGAAGCTTTCTTT.

A remark on this clone: One end of the junction fails to match germline, which may point to a read error. The V call is TRBV29-1, the J call TRBJ1-5; D remains ambiguous. The germline gives CDR1 SQVTM, CDR2 ANQGSEA. CDR3 length: 15 amino acids. This CDR3 is CSVKEGRMSNQPQHF. The CDR3 DNA follows: TGCAGCGTTAAAGAGGGCAGGATGAGCAATCAGCCCCAGCATTTT.

The rearrangement links TRBV7-9 to TRBJ1-4, with D possibly TRBD1 on 5 matching bases. The V gene lost 7 bases and the J gene lost 7 bases, with 16 bases spanning the gap. The CDR3 length is 14 residues. CDR1 SEHNR and CDR2 FQNEAQ come from the germline V gene (reference sequence). CDR3 amino acids: CASNGGVNGEKLFF. The CDR3 DNA reads as TGTGCCAGCAATGGAGGGGTGAACGGTGAAAAACTGTTTTTT.

The J gene is TRBJ2-5, the V gene TRBV25-1; the match to TRBD1 covers 8 bases. The junction had 7 bases not matched to a gene; V was cut back by 2 bases and J by 5 bases. The CDR3 totals 15 residues. Per the germline V gene, CDR1 is MGHDK and CDR2 is SYGVNS. The CDR3 nucleotides are TGTGCCAGCAGTGAAGTCAGGGGGCGCGGGGAGACCCAGTACTTC. Translated, it gives CASSEVRGRGETQYF.

CDR3 nucleotides: TGTGCCAGCAGCTTTTATGAGCACACTGAAGCTTTCTTT. Translating it yields CASSFYEHTEAFF. This chain uses TRBV7-2 with TRBJ1-1; D gene unclear. The V gene lost 3 bases and the J gene lost 3 bases, with 8 bases spanning the gap. This CDR3 has 13 residues. CDR1 and CDR2 (germline): SGHTA, FQGNSA.

This rearrangement joins TRBV7-8 to TRBJ1-3, with 10 bases matching TRBD1. Germline V gene lookup returns CDR1 SGHVS and CDR2 FQNEAQ. The V gene end was trimmed by 1 base and the J gene end by 2 bases; junction bases not matched to a gene: 11. CDR3 length: 19 residues. Here the CDR3 reads CASSLEATGGTGAGNTIYF. The CDR3 DNA reads TGTGCCAGCAGCTTAGAGGCGACCGGCGGGACAGGGGCTGGAAACACCATATATTTT.